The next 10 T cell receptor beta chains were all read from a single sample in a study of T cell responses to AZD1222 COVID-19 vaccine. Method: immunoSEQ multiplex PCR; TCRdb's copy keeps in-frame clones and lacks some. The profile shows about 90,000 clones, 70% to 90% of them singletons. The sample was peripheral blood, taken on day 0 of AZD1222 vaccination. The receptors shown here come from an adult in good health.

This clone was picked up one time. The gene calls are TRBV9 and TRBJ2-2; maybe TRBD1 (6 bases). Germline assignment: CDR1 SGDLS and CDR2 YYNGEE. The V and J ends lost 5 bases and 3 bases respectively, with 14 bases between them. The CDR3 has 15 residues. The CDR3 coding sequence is TGTGCCAGCAGTCTCAGGGGCCGGGACACCGGGGAGCTGTTTTTT. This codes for CASSLRGRDTGELFF.

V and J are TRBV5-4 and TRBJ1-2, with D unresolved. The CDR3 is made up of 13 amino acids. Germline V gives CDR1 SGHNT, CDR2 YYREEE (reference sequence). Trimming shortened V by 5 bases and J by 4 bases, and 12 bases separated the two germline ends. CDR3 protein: CASRSRYGYGYTF. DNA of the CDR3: TGTGCCAGCAGGTCCAGATATGGCTATGGCTACACCTTC.

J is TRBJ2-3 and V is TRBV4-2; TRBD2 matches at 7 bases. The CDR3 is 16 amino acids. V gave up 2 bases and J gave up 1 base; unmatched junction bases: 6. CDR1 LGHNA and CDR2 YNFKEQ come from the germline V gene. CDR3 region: CASSQTRDYGTDTQYF. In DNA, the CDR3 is TGTGCCAGCAGCCAAACCCGGGACTACGGCACAGATACGCAGTATTTT.

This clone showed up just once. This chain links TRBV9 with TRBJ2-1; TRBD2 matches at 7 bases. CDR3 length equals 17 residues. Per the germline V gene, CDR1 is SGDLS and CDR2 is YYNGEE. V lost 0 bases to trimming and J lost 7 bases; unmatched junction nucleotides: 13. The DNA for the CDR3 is TGTGCCAGCAGCGTAGGGGACTTGGTAGCGGGTAGGAATGAGCAGTTCTTC. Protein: CASSVGDLVAGRNEQFF.

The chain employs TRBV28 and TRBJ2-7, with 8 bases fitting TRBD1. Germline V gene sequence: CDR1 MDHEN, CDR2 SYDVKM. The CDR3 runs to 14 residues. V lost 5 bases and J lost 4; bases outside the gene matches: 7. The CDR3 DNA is TGTGCCAGCAGTACCATCAGGGGGCGGTACGAGCAGTACTTC. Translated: CASSTIRGRYEQYF.

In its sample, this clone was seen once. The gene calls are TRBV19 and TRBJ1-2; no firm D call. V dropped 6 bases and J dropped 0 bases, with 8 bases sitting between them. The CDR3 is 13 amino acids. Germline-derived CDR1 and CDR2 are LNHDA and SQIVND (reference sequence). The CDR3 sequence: CASSPTANYGYTF. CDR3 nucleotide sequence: TGTGCCAGTAGCCCCACAGCTAACTATGGCTACACCTTC.

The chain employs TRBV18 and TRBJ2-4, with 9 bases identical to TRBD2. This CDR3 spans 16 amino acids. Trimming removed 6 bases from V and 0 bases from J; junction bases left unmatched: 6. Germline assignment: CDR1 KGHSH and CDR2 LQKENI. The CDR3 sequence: CASSPIAGVAKNIQYF. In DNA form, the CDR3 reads TGTGCCAGCTCCCCCATAGCGGGAGTAGCCAAAAACATTCAGTACTTC.

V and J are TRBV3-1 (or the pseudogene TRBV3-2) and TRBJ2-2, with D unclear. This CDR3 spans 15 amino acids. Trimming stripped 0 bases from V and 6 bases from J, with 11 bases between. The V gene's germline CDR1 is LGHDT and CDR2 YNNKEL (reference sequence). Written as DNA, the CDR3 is TGTGCCAGCAGCCAAGACATATCTGGGGCCGGGGAGCTGTTTTTT. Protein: CASSQDISGAGELFF.

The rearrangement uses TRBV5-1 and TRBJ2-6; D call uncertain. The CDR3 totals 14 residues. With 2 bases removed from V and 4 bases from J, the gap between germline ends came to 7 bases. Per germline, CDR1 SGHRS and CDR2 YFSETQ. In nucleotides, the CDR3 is TGCGCCAGCAGCTTATTGGAGGGGGCCAACGTCCTGACTTTC. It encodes CASSLLEGANVLTF.

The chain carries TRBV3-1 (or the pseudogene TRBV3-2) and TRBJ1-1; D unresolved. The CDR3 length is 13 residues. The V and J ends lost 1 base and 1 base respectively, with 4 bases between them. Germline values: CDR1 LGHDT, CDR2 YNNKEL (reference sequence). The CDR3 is CASSQGQNTEAFF. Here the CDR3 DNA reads TGTGCCAGCAGCCAAGGACAGAACACTGAAGCTTTCTTT.